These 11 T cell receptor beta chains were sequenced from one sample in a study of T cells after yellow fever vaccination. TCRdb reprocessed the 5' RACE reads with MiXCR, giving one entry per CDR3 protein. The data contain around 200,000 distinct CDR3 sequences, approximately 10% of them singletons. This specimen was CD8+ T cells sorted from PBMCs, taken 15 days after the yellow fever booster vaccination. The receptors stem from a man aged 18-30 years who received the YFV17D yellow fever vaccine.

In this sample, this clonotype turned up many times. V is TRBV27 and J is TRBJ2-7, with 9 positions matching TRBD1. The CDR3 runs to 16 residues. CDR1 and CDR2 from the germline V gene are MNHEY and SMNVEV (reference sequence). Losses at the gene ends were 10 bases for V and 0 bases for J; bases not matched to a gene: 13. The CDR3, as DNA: TGTGCCACCTCGGGTCCGGGACAGGGATACTCCTACGAGCAGTACTTC. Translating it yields CATSGPGQGYSYEQYF.

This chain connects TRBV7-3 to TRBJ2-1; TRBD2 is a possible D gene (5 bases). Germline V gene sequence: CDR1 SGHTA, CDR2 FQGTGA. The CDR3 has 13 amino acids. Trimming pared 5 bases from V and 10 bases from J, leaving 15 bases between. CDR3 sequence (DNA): TGTGCCAGCAGCCCCTGGCTGGGGAGCGAGCAGTTCTTC. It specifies CASSPWLGSEQFF.

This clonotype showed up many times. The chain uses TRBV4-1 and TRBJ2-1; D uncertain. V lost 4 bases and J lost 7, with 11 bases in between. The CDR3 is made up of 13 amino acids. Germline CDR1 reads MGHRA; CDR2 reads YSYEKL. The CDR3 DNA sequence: TGCGCCAGCAGCCGTGGACCGTGGAATGAGCAGTTCTTC. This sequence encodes CASSRGPWNEQFF.

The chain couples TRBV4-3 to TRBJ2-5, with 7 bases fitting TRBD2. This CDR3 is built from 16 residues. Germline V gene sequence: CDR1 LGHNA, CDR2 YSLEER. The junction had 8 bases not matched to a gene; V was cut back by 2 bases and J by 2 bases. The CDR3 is CASSQSGRGGQETQYF. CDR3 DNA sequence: TGCGCCAGCAGCCAAAGCGGTCGCGGGGGACAAGAGACCCAGTACTTC.

The CDR3, as DNA: TGTGCCAGCAGTTCCCTCGACAGGCGGCAGCCCCAGCATTTT. It translates to CASSSLDRRQPQHF. The chain is built from TRBV6-2 or TRBV6-3 and TRBJ1-5, with TRBD1 as a possible D gene (6 bases). The CDR3 contains 14 residues. The germline CDR1 and CDR2 sequences are MNHEY and SVGEGT. V gave up 4 bases and J gave up 7 bases, with 14 bases separating them.

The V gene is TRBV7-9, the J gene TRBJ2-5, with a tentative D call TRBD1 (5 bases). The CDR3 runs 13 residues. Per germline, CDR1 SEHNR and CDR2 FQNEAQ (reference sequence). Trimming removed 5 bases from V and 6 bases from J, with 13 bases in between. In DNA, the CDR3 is TGTGCCAGCAGCCCCATGGTGGGGCAGACCCAGTACTTC. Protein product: CASSPMVGQTQYF.

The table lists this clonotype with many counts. This chain's CDR3 is CASSLPSGETDTQYF. Written as DNA, the CDR3 is TGTGCCAGCAGCTTACCTAGCGGGGAAACAGATACGCAGTATTTT. The rearrangement joins TRBV7-9 to TRBJ2-3, with TRBD2 matching over 9 bases. V dropped 2 bases and J dropped 3; count of bases not matched to a gene: 3. The CDR3 has 15 amino acids. Germline V gene sequence: CDR1 SEHNR, CDR2 FQNEAQ (reference sequence).

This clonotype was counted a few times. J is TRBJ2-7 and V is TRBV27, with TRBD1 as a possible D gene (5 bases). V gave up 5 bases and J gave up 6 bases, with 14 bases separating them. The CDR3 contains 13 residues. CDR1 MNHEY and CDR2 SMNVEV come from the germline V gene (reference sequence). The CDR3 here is CASSLTQGFEQYV. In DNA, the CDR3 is TGTGCCAGCAGTCTCACTCAGGGATTCGAGCAGTACGTC.

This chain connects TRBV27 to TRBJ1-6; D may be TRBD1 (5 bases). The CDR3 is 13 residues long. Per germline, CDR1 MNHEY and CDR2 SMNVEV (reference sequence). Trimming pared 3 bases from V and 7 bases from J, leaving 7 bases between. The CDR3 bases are TGTGCCAGCAGTTTGGGGCCGAATTCACCCCTCCACTTT. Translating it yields CASSLGPNSPLHF.

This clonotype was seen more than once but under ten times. In DNA form, the CDR3 reads TGTGCCAGCAGCTTAGCGCGGGTTGTCACTGAAGCTTTCTTT. As protein: CASSLARVVTEAFF. This chain connects TRBV7-9 to TRBJ1-1, with D unresolved. The germline CDR1 and CDR2 sequences are SEHNR and FQNEAQ (reference sequence). This CDR3 comprises 14 residues. Trimming took 0 bases from V and 4 from J, leaving 9 bases between them.

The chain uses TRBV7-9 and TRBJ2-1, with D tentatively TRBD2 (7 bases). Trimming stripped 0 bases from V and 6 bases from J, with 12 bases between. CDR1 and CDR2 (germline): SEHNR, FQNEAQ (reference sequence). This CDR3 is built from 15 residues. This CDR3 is CASSLAGGPVNEQFF. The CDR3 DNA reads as TGTGCCAGCAGCTTAGCGGGGGGGCCTGTCAATGAGCAGTTCTTC. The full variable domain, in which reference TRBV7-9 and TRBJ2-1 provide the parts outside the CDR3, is DTGVSQNPRHKITKRGQNVTFRCDPISEHNRLYWYRQTLGQGPEFLTYFQNEAQLEKSRLLSDRFSAERPKGSFSTLEIQRTEQGDSAMYLCASSLAGGPVNEQFFGPGTRLTVL.